Given below is one T cell receptor beta chain in context. With the read ending 3 residues before the CDR3 end, the germline J gene is used to fill in that end. The protocol was immunoSEQ multiplex PCR, while the TCRdb copy is restricted to in-frame clones and leaves out a portion. This listing includes nearly 15,000 clones. Recipients received nonmyeloablative bone marrow transplants from related graft donors, with transient mixed chimerism. CD4+CD25+CD127- Tregs, CD4+CD25- non-Tregs, CD4 and CD8 cells were sorted. These data belong to a study of Tregs in tolerant kidney transplant recipients. CDR1 GTSNPN and CDR2 SVGIG come from the germline V gene (reference sequence). CDR3 size: 15 residues. The germline V and J ends were trimmed by 2 bases and 3 bases, with 13 bases remaining between them.

The origin of this receptor is a human patient who received a combined kidney and bone marrow transplant. The graft donor may have contributed some T cells. The chain links TRBV30 to TRBJ2-2, with a weak D call TRBD2 (5 bases). Sample: CD4+ T cells from blood (PBMCs), taken 12 months after the transplant. The sequenced part of the CDR3 DNA is TGTGCCTGGAGTAATGCAGGACTCTACACCGGGGAG. Its translation: CAWSNAGLYTGE. In full, the CDR3 reads CAWSNAGLYTGELFF. The variable domain in full, with the rest retrieved from reference TRBV30 and TRBJ2-2, is SQTIHQWPATLVQPVGSPLSLECTVEGTSNPNLYWYRQAAGRGLQLLFYSVGIGQISSEVPQNLSASRPQDRQFILSSKKLLLSDSGFYLCAWSNAGLYTGELFFGEGSRLTVL.